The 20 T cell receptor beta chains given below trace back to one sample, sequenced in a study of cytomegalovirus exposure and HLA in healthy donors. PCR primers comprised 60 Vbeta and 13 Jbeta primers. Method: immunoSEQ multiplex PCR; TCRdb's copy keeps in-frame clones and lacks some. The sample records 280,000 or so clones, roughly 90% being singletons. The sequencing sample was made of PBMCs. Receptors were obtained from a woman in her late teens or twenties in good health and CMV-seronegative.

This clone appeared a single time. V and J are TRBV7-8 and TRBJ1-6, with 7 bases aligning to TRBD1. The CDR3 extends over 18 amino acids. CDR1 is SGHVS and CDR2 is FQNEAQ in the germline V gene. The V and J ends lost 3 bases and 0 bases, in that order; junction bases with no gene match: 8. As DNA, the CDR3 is TGTGCCAGCAGCTTTTTAAGACAGGGCAGCTCCTATAATTCACCCCTCCACTTT. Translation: CASSFLRQGSSYNSPLHF.

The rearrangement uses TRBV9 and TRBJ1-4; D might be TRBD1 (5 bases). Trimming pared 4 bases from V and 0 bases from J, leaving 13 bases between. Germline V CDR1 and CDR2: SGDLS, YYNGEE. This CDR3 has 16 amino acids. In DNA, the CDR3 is TGTGCCAGCAGCCCTGACAGCCTTGCAACTAATGAAAAACTGTTTTTT. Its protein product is CASSPDSLATNEKLFF.

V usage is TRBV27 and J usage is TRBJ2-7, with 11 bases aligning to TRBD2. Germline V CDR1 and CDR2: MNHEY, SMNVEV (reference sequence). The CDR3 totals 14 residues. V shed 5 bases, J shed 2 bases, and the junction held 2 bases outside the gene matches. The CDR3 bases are TGTGCCAGCAGTCGTAGCGGGGGGGCCTACGAGCAGTACTTC. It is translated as CASSRSGGAYEQYF.

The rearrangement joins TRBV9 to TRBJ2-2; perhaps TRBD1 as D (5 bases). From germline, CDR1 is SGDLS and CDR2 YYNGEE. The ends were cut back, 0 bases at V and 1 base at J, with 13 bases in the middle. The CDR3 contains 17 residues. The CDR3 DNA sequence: TGTGCCAGCAGCGTAGCTACGTTTCAGGGGAACACCGGGGAGCTGTTTTTT. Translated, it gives CASSVATFQGNTGELFF.

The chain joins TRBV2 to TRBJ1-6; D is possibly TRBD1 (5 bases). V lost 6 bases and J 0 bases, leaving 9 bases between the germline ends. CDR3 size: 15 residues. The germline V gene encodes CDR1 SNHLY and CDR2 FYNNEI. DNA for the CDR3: TGTGCCAGCAGGGAGGGGAGCTCCTATAATTCACCCCTCCACTTT. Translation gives CASREGSSYNSPLHF.

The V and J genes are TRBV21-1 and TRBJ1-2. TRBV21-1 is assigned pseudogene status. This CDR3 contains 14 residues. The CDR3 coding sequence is TGTGCCAGCACCTTTGTAACCGGGATCTATGGCTACACCTTC. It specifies CASTFVTGIYGYTF.

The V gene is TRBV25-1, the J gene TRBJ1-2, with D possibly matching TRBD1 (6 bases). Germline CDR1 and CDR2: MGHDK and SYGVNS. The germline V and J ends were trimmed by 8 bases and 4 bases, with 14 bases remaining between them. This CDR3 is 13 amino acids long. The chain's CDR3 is CASAPGGAYGYTF. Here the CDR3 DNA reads TGTGCCAGCGCCCCCGGGGGGGCCTATGGCTACACCTTC.

DNA for the CDR3: TGTGCCACCAGCGGACCTAGTGAGCGGGGACGCACAGATACGCAGTATTTT. As protein: CATSGPSERGRTDTQYF. This sequence joins TRBV15 and TRBJ2-3, with TRBD2 identical over 7 bases. This CDR3 region has 17 residues. Unmatched junction bases numbered 12, after V lost 5 bases and J lost 1 base. Germline V gene data show CDR1 as LNHNV and CDR2 as YYDKDF (reference sequence).

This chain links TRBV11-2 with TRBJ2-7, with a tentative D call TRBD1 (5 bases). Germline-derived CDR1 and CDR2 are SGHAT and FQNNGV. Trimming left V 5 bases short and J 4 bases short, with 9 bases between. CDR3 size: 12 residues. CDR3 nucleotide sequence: TGTGCCAGCAGCCTACAGGAATACGAGCAGTACTTC. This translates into CASSLQEYEQYF. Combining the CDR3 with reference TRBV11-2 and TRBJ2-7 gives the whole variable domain EAGVAQSPRYKIIEKRQSVAFWCNPISGHATLYWYQQILGQGPKLLIQFQNNGVVDDSQLPKDRFSAERLKGVDSTLKIQPAKLEDSAVYLCASSLQEYEQYFGPGTRLTVT.

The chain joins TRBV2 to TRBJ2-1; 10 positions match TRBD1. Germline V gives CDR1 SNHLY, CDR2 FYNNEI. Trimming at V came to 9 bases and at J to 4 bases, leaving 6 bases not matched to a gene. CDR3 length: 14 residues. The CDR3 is CASLGTGVYNEQFF. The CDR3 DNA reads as TGTGCCAGTCTCGGGACAGGGGTATACAATGAGCAGTTCTTC.

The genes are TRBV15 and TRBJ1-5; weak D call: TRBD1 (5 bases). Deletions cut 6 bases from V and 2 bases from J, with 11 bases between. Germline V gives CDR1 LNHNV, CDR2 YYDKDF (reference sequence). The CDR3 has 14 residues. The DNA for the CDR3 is TGTGCCACCAGGGGCAGGGAAGGCAATCAGCCCCAGCATTTT. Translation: CATRGREGNQPQHF. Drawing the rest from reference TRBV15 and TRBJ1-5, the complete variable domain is DAMVIQNPRYQVTQFGKPVTLSCSQTLNHNVMYWYQQKSSQAPKLLFHYYDKDFNNEADTPDNFQSRRPNTSFCFLDIRSPGLGDTAMYLCATRGREGNQPQHFGDGTRLSIL.

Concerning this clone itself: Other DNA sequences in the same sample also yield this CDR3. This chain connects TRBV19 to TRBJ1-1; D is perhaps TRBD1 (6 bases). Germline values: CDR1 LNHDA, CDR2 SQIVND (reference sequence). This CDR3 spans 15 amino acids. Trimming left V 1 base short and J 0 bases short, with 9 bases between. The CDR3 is CASSIGTGMNTEAFF. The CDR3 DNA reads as TGTGCCAGTAGTATAGGAACAGGGATGAACACTGAAGCTTTCTTT.

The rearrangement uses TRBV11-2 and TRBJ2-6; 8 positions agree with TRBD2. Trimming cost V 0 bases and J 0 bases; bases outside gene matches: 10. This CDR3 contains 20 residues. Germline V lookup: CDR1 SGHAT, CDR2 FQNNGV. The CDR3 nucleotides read TGTGCCAGCAGCTTAGAATATGGTAGCGGGGATAACTCTGGGGCCAACGTCCTGACTTTC. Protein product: CASSLEYGSGDNSGANVLTF. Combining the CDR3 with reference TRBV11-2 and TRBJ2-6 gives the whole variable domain EAGVAQSPRYKIIEKRQSVAFWCNPISGHATLYWYQQILGQGPKLLIQFQNNGVVDDSQLPKDRFSAERLKGVDSTLKIQPAKLEDSAVYLCASSLEYGSGDNSGANVLTFGAGSRLTVL.

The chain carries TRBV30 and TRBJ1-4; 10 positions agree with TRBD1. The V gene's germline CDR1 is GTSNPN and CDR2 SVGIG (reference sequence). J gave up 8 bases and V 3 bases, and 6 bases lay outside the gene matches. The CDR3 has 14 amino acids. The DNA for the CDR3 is TGTGCCTGGAGGAGACAGGGGGCCTTAGAAAAACTGTTTTTT. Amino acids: CAWRRQGALEKLFF.

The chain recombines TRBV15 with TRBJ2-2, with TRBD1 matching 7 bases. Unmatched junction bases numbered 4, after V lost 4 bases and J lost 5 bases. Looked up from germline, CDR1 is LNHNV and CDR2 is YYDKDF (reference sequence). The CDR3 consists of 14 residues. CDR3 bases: TGTGCCACCAGCAAACAGGGGTGGACCGGGGAGCTGTTTTTT. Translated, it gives CATSKQGWTGELFF.

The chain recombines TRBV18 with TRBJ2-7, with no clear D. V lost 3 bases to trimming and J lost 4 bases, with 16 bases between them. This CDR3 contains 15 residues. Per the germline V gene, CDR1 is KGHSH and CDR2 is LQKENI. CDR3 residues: CASSPPSRTTYEQYF. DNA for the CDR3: TGTGCCAGCTCACCGCCTTCTCGTACTACATACGAGCAGTACTTC.

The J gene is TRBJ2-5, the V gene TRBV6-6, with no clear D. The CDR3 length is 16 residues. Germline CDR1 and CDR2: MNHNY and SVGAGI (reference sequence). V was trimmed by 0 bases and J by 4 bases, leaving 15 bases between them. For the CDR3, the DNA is TGTGCCAGCAGTTACTCGTTACCCGGAGACGGAGAGACCCAGTACTTC. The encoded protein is CASSYSLPGDGETQYF.

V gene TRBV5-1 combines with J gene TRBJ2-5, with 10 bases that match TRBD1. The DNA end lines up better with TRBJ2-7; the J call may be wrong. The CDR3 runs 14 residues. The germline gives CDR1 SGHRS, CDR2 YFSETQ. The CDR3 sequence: CASTWGQGTYEQYF. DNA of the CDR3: TGCGCCAGCACGTGGGGACAGGGGACCTACGAGCAGTACTTC.

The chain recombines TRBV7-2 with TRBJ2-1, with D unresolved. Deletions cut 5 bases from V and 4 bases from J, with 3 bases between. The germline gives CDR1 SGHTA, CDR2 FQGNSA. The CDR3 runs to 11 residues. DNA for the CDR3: TGTGCCAGCAGCCCATACAATGAGCAGTTCTTC. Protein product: CASSPYNEQFF.

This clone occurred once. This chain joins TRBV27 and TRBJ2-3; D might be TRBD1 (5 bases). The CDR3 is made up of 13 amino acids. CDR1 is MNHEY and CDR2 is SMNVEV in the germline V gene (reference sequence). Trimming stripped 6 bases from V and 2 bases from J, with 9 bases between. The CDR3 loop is CASSRVLTDTQYF. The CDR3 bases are TGTGCCAGCAGCAGGGTCCTCACAGATACGCAGTATTTT.